The 4 T cell receptor beta chains reported below all come from one sample, sequenced in a study of cytomegalovirus exposure and HLA in healthy donors. The PCR contained 60 Vbeta and 13 Jbeta primers. Repertoires were generated with immunoSEQ multiplex PCR, while TCRdb's copy carries only in-frame clones and drops some. This table has 120,000 or so clones, 60% to 85% appearing once. The sequencing sample was made of PBMCs. The receptor source for this set is a female donor in good health and CMV-seronegative.

The CDR3 loop is CASSQGSLSSYEQYF. In DNA, the CDR3 is TGCGCCAGCAGCCAAGGGTCTCTTAGCTCCTACGAGCAGTACTTC. V and J are TRBV4-1 and TRBJ2-7; D not resolved. This CDR3 is built from 15 residues. Germline V gene lookup returns CDR1 MGHRA and CDR2 YSYEKL. V lost 1 base and J lost 0, with 10 bases in between.

The rearrangement joins TRBV27 to TRBJ2-1; TRBD2 matches at 10 bases. Trimming removed 2 bases from V and 7 bases from J; junction bases left unmatched: 2. CDR3 length: 14 residues. Germline V gene sequence: CDR1 MNHEY, CDR2 SMNVEV (reference sequence). CDR3 sequence reads: CASSLLAGVNEQFF. The CDR3 DNA sequence: TGTGCCAGCAGTTTACTAGCGGGGGTGAATGAGCAGTTCTTC.

The chain uses TRBV9 and TRBJ1-2, with TRBD1 as a possible D gene (6 bases). V shed 2 bases and J shed 0 bases, with 17 bases lying between them. The germline V gene has CDR1 SGDLS and CDR2 YYNGEE. The CDR3 is made up of 17 amino acids. The CDR3 DNA reads TGTGCCAGCAGCGTTAACCAGGGGCTCCGGTCTAACTATGGCTACACCTTC. It specifies CASSVNQGLRSNYGYTF.

This chain uses TRBV2 with TRBJ2-7; D is ambiguous. There are 12 residues in the CDR3. Germline V gives CDR1 SNHLY, CDR2 FYNNEI. The V and J ends lost 7 bases and 3 bases respectively, with 10 bases between them. DNA of the CDR3: TGTGCCAGCAACCGGCGGAACTACGAGCAGTACTTC. As protein: CASNRRNYEQYF.